A single sample gave rise to the 5 T cell receptor beta chains below, sequenced in a study of blood T cells in healthy people across ages. Next came a second PCR, run for 7 to 11 cycles, which used a sample-barcoded 5' primer along with a J-beta primer mix. Using its own MiXCR run on the 5' RACE reads, TCRdb lists one record per CDR3 protein. The sample lists roughly 1.4 million distinct CDR3 sequences, 45% to 70% occurring once. Sequencing was carried out using blood. These receptor sequences come from a man between 18 and 35 years old in good health.

This clonotype was picked up one time. The chain employs TRBV7-2 and TRBJ2-4, with D possibly being TRBD2 (6 bases). The end of the DNA fits TRBJ2-7 better, so the J call may be wrong. CDR3 length equals 13 residues. Germline V gene lookup returns CDR1 SGHTA and CDR2 FQGNSA. The CDR3: CASSLNMGGEQYF. CDR3 sequence (DNA): TGTGCCAGCAGCTTAAATATGGGGGGCGAGCAGTACTTC.

This clonotype was counted between two and nine times. The chain has TRBV3-1 and TRBJ2-7; D unresolved. Per the germline V gene, CDR1 is LGHDT and CDR2 is YNNKEL (reference sequence). V lost 1 base, J lost 0 bases, and 10 bases lay in between. CDR3 length: 15 amino acids. CDR3 nucleotide sequence: TGTGCCAGCAGCCAAGCATGGCAGGCCTCCTACGAGCAGTACTTC. Protein: CASSQAWQASYEQYF.

The sample holds a few counts of this clonotype. V usage is TRBV7-9 and J usage is TRBJ1-5; no reliable D call. With 1 base removed from V and 6 bases from J, the gap between germline ends came to 10 bases. The CDR3 has 14 amino acids. Germline V gene data show CDR1 as SEHNR and CDR2 as FQNEAQ (reference sequence). The DNA of the CDR3 is TGTGCCAGCAGCTTAGACGGGTTTTTTCAGCCCCAGCATTTT. Residues: CASSLDGFFQPQHF.

The chain uses TRBV3-1 and TRBJ2-5; D not certain. Trimming shortened V by 0 bases and J by 4 bases, and 30 bases separated the two germline ends. The CDR3 spans 21 residues. Germline V gene data show CDR1 as LGHDT and CDR2 as YNNKEL (reference sequence). The CDR3 DNA reads as TGTGCCAGCAGCCAAGATCGACCGACCCCGGGTACACGGCCGCTTGGAGAGACCCAGTACTTC. Protein: CASSQDRPTPGTRPLGETQYF.

This chain connects TRBV12-3 or TRBV12-4 to TRBJ2-7, with 7 bases lining up with TRBD1. The CDR3 is made up of 13 amino acids. Germline trimming cut 6 bases from V and 2 bases from J; bases unmatched to any gene: 4. The CDR3 region has the DNA TGTGCCAGCAGGGGACAGTCTCCCTACGAGCAGTACTTC. The encoded protein is CASRGQSPYEQYF.